Listed here are 24 T cell receptor beta chains from one sample, sequenced in a study of response to subunit inactivated influenza vaccine. In TCRdb, the RT-PCR reads were re-called with MiXCR into one record per CDR3 protein. This table holds a few hundred thousand distinct CDR3 sequences, about 11% found once. The same data also went into a second study, on T cells expressing NK-cell markers. From that study: UMIs were included in TCR beta cDNA generated by 5'RACE template switching.

This specimen consisted of PBMCs from blood, obtained on the day of vaccination. These receptors were collected from a man aged 50 to 59 who received an inactivated influenza vaccine.

This clonotype was recorded a few times. The chain couples TRBV6-4 to TRBJ2-5; either TRBD1 or TRBD2 may supply D (5 bases each). V lost 4 bases, J lost 3 bases, and 9 bases lay in between. The CDR3 runs 13 residues. The germline V gene encodes CDR1 MRHNA and CDR2 SNTAGT. CDR3: CASSAGPKETQYF. DNA of the CDR3: TGTGCCAGCAGTGCGGGGCCCAAAGAGACCCAGTACTTC.

This clonotype came up a few times. The rearrangement uses TRBV20-1 and TRBJ1-5; no definite D call. V shed 0 bases and J shed 3 bases, with 6 bases lying between them. The CDR3 runs to 13 residues. Germline loops: CDR1 DFQATT, CDR2 SNEGSKA (reference sequence). CDR3 in amino acids: CSARDSNNQPQHF. CDR3 nucleotide sequence: TGCAGTGCTAGAGACAGTAACAATCAGCCCCAGCATTTT.

This clonotype was found many times. This sequence joins TRBV4-2 and TRBJ2-4; D might be TRBD2 (7 bases). The ends were cut back, 0 bases at V and 6 bases at J, with 12 bases in the middle. From germline, CDR1 is LGHNA and CDR2 YNFKEQ. The CDR3 length is 15 residues. The DNA for the CDR3 is TGTGCCAGCAGCCAAGATAGGAGGGGGGGAAACATTCAGTACTTC. This translates into CASSQDRRGGNIQYF.

This clonotype turned up a few times. The DNA for the CDR3 is TGTGCCAGCAGCGACAGTAACACAGATACGCAGTATTTT. It yields the protein CASSDSNTDTQYF. The V and J genes are TRBV6-1 and TRBJ2-3, with D maybe TRBD1 (5 bases). The germline V and J ends were trimmed by 6 bases and 2 bases, with 9 bases remaining between them. Germline loops: CDR1 MNHNS, CDR2 SASEGT. The CDR3 is made up of 13 amino acids.

The table lists this clonotype with many counts. The V gene is TRBV9, the J gene TRBJ2-1, with no clear D. The CDR3 has 13 residues. V dropped 7 bases and J dropped 8 bases, with 16 bases sitting between them. Germline V CDR1 and CDR2: SGDLS, YYNGEE. CDR3 nucleotides: TGTGCCAGCCGCCCGAGTTTGAAGGATGAGCAGTTCTTC. It codes for CASRPSLKDEQFF.

The V gene is TRBV12-3 or TRBV12-4, the J gene TRBJ2-2; 8 nucleotides match TRBD1. V lost 7 bases and J lost 5; bases outside the gene matches: 9. The CDR3 sequence is 15 residues long. CDR3 loop: CASIADRGWTGELFF. CDR3 DNA sequence: TGTGCCAGCATTGCAGACAGGGGATGGACCGGGGAGCTGTTTTTT.

This clonotype has a count of ten or more. This chain links TRBV5-1 with TRBJ2-7; weak D call: TRBD1 (5 bases). Trimming pared 1 base from V and 3 bases from J, leaving 11 bases between. This CDR3 is built from 14 residues. From germline, CDR1 is SGHRS and CDR2 YFSETQ. The CDR3 DNA reads TGCGCCAGCAGCTTGTCCGCAGGGCGCTACGAGCAGTACTTC. Encoded protein: CASSLSAGRYEQYF.

This clonotype was recorded a few times. The chain joins TRBV7-2 to TRBJ2-5, with a possible D match to TRBD1 (6 bases). The CDR3 runs to 17 residues. From germline, CDR1 is SGHTA and CDR2 FQGNSA. V shed 5 bases and J shed 1 base, with 20 bases lying between them. CDR3 loop: CASSTPLQGPIQETQYF. CDR3 in DNA: TGTGCCAGCAGCACCCCTTTACAGGGCCCAATCCAAGAGACCCAGTACTTC. The entire variable domain, with the rest obtained from reference TRBV7-2 and TRBJ2-5, is as follows: GAGVSQSPSNKVTEKGKDVELRCDPISGHTALYWYRQSLGQGLEFLIYFQGNSAPDKSGLPSDRFSAERTGGSVSTLTIQRTQQEDSAVYLCASSTPLQGPIQETQYFGPGTRLLVL.

This clonotype was seen only a few times. This chain uses TRBV4-1 with TRBJ2-1; 9 bases align to TRBD2. The CDR3 is 16 residues long. Germline lookup yields CDR1 MGHRA and CDR2 YSYEKL. J was trimmed by 8 bases and V by 0 bases; bases with no gene match: 8. The CDR3 nucleotides read TGCGCCAGCAGCCAAGAGTCTCCGGGACTAGCCCATGAGCAGTTCTTC. Its translation is CASSQESPGLAHEQFF.

This clonotype was detected only a few times. CDR3 coding DNA: TGTGCCAGCAGTCCCTTAGCGCCCACAATGGGTGCGCAGTATTTT. Translating it yields CASSPLAPTMGAQYF. This chain links TRBV28 with TRBJ2-3; TRBD2 is a possible D gene (5 bases). The CDR3 length is 15 residues. Between the trimmed V and J ends, which lost 5 bases and 10 bases, there was a span of 22 bases. Germline CDR1 reads MDHEN; CDR2 reads SYDVKM.

This clonotype was seen ten or more times. This chain uses TRBV28 with TRBJ1-5, with a possible D match to TRBD1 (5 bases). The CDR3 covers 12 residues. Trimming removed 6 bases from V and 6 bases from J, with 9 bases in between. CDR1 is MDHEN, CDR2 SYDVKM, per germline. The CDR3 sequence is CASRRGIQPQHF. The CDR3 bases are TGTGCCAGCAGACGGGGGATTCAGCCCCAGCATTTT.

The V gene is TRBV7-3, the J gene TRBJ2-7, with a possible D match to TRBD2 (6 bases). CDR1 SGHTA and CDR2 FQGTGA come from the germline V gene. V was trimmed by 2 bases and J by 4 bases, leaving 12 bases between them. There are 14 residues in the CDR3. In DNA, the CDR3 is TGTGCCAGCAGCTTATGGGGGGAAGGGTACGAGCAGTACTTC. Its translation is CASSLWGEGYEQYF.

The chain couples TRBV7-2 to TRBJ1-4; unclear D gene. Trimming took off 3 bases at V and 5 bases at J, with 13 bases between the two ends. The CDR3 covers 15 residues. The V gene's germline CDR1 is SGHTA and CDR2 FQGNSA. Here the CDR3 reads CASSFQWTANEKLFF. CDR3 in DNA: TGTGCCAGCAGCTTTCAGTGGACTGCAAATGAAAAACTGTTTTTT.

This clonotype was counted only a few times. This chain joins TRBV10-3 and TRBJ1-1, with unresolved D. CDR1 is ENHRY, CDR2 SYGVKD, per germline. V gave up 5 bases and J gave up 3 bases, with 4 bases separating them. The CDR3 has 11 residues. The CDR3 sequence: CAISSDTEAFF. CDR3 DNA sequence: TGTGCCATCAGTTCGGACACTGAAGCTTTCTTT.

This clonotype was detected once. This chain connects TRBV20-1 to TRBJ1-6, with TRBD1 matching over 7 bases. The CDR3 is made up of 15 amino acids. Germline lookup yields CDR1 DFQATT and CDR2 SNEGSKA (reference sequence). The J segment lost 8 bases and the V segment lost 0 bases, leaving 7 bases of the junction unmatched. This CDR3 reads CSAREPGQRDSPLHF. CDR3 coding DNA: TGCAGTGCTAGAGAACCGGGACAGAGGGATTCACCCCTCCACTTT.

This clonotype was seen many times. The chain carries TRBV7-6 and TRBJ2-5; D unresolved. Trimming took 2 bases from V and 1 from J, leaving 2 bases between them. The CDR3 is 12 amino acids. Per the germline V gene, CDR1 is SGHVS and CDR2 is FNYEAQ. For the CDR3, the DNA is TGTGCCAGCAGCTTACGCCAAGAGACCCAGTACTTC. The encoded protein is CASSLRQETQYF.

This clonotype was detected a few times. The V gene is TRBV11-2, the J gene TRBJ2-3; 11 nucleotides line up with TRBD2. J gave up 0 bases and V 5 bases, and 10 bases lay outside the gene matches. Germline-derived CDR1 and CDR2 are SGHAT and FQNNGV. This CDR3 is 18 amino acids long. The CDR3 sequence is CASSRRLAGLESTDTQYF. As DNA, the CDR3 is TGTGCCAGCAGCAGACGACTAGCGGGGCTTGAAAGCACAGATACGCAGTATTTT.

The rearrangement joins TRBV11-2 to TRBJ2-5; D gene unclear. Per the germline V gene, CDR1 is SGHAT and CDR2 is FQNNGV. The CDR3 is made up of 14 amino acids. V was shortened by 5 bases and J by 5 bases, with 15 bases between the two germline ends. Here the CDR3 reads CASSPLSRFETQYF. CDR3 nucleotides: TGTGCCAGCAGCCCCCTTTCGAGATTCGAGACCCAGTACTTC.

This sequence joins TRBV7-2 and TRBJ2-7; D uncertain. Trimming removed 2 bases at V and 0 bases at J, with 8 bases between. CDR3 length equals 14 residues. CDR1 is SGHTA and CDR2 is FQGNSA in the germline V gene. The DNA of the CDR3 is TGTGCCAGCAGCTTAAATCCGGGCTCCTACGAGCAGTACTTC. Translated: CASSLNPGSYEQYF.

A note on this clonotype: This sequence may be a read error, since a much larger clone differs from it by one base. The rearrangement joins TRBV5-1 to TRBJ2-7; D unclear. Germline V gives CDR1 SGHRS, CDR2 YFSETQ. This CDR3 contains 11 residues. The CDR3 DNA is TGCGCCGGCAGCTTGGATCTCGAGCAGTACTTC. Its protein product is CAGSLDLEQYF.

This clonotype was seen many times. CDR3 loop: CASSLGLAGNTKKEDYEQYF. CDR3 sequence (DNA): TGCGCCAGCAGCTTGGGGCTAGCGGGGAACACTAAGAAGGAGGACTACGAGCAGTACTTC. The V gene is TRBV5-1, the J gene TRBJ2-7, with TRBD2 matching 9 bases. V lost 0 bases, J lost 3 bases, and 19 bases stayed unmatched. The CDR3 has 20 residues. Germline V gives CDR1 SGHRS, CDR2 YFSETQ.

This clonotype was recorded a few times. The chain carries TRBV9 and TRBJ2-7; D possibly corresponds to TRBD1 (7 bases). V gave up 3 bases and J gave up 0 bases, with 10 bases separating them. This CDR3 comprises 14 residues. Germline-derived CDR1 and CDR2 are SGDLS and YYNGEE. Here the CDR3 reads CASSARGVSYEQYF. Written as DNA, the CDR3 is TGTGCCAGCAGCGCCAGGGGGGTCTCCTACGAGCAGTACTTC.

At least ten counts were recorded for this clonotype. V usage is TRBV12-3 or TRBV12-4 and J usage is TRBJ2-1; TRBD2 is a possible D gene (6 bases). The CDR3 consists of 15 residues. V lost 7 bases, J lost 0 bases, and 13 bases lay in between. The CDR3 nucleotides are TGTGCCAGCACCCGGGGAGGCCCCTCCTACAATGAGCAGTTCTTC. Encoded protein: CASTRGGPSYNEQFF.

This clonotype was counted between two and nine times. The chain couples TRBV7-9 to TRBJ1-4, with TRBD1 as a possible D gene (5 bases). Between the trimmed V and J ends, which lost 7 bases and 0 bases, there was a span of 15 bases. Germline loops: CDR1 SEHNR, CDR2 FQNEAQ (reference sequence). The CDR3 sequence is 16 residues long. The CDR3 coding sequence is TGTGCCAGCAATTCCGCCGGGACGTCAACTAATGAAAAACTGTTTTTT. Its translation is CASNSAGTSTNEKLFF.